Detailed here is one TCR beta chain. The sample originates from a study of CD8 T cells in Susac syndrome. CDR1 and CDR2 (germline): SQVTM, ANQGSEA. The CDR3 runs to 13 residues. J gave up 6 bases and V 3 bases, and 3 bases lay outside the gene matches. An input of about 0.5 to 1 ug of RNA was subjected to reverse transcription using random hexamers. MiXCR, run by TCRdb on the immunoSEQ multiplex PCR reads, gives a single entry per CDR3 protein. The data show 250,000 to 300,000 distinct CDR3 sequences, with around 85% seen just once and roughly 0.21% held by the top ten. The chain joins TRBV29-1 to TRBJ2-1, with 9 bases aligning to TRBD1. This clonotype was sampled from a human donor with multiple sclerosis. Sequencing input: CD8+ T cells from PBMCs. This chain's CDR3 is CSVERGQGNEQFF. The CDR3 bases are TGCAGCGTTGAGAGGGGACAGGGCAATGAGCAGTTCTTC.